A single sample gave rise to the 14 T cell receptor beta chains below, sequenced in a study of shared clonotypes between healthy human individuals. The assay was immunoSEQ multiplex PCR, and TCRdb's table has in-frame clones only and misses some. Here the sample spans 2,500,000 or so clones, more than 80% being singletons. Sequenced material: naive CD4+ T cells sorted from blood. Described subset: CD45RA+ positively selected. Receptors originate from a man younger than 35 in good health.

J is TRBJ2-5 and V is TRBV11-2, with TRBD1 as a possible D gene (6 bases). The ends were cut back, 3 bases at V and 2 bases at J, with 13 bases in the middle. The CDR3 runs to 15 residues. Germline V lookup: CDR1 SGHAT, CDR2 FQNNGV. This CDR3 is CASSLGQGSQETQYF. The CDR3 DNA follows: TGTGCCAGCAGCTTGGGGCAGGGGAGTCAAGAGACCCAGTACTTC.

V gene TRBV7-2 combines with J gene TRBJ2-1; either TRBD1 or TRBD2 may fit D (5 bases each). The V end lost 7 bases, the J end lost 8 bases, and 24 bases lay between the germline ends. CDR3 length: 16 amino acids. CDR1 is SGHTA, CDR2 FQGNSA, per germline. DNA of the CDR3: TGTGCCAGCAAAATATGGGGACGGCGAAAGGAGGATGAGCAGTTCTTC. Its protein product is CASKIWGRRKEDEQFF. The variable domain in full, completed from reference TRBV7-2 and TRBJ2-1, reads GAGVSQSPSNKVTEKGKDVELRCDPISGHTALYWYRQSLGQGLEFLIYFQGNSAPDKSGLPSDRFSAERTGGSVSTLTIQRTQQEDSAVYLCASKIWGRRKEDEQFFGPGTRLTVL.

This chain uses TRBV5-4 with TRBJ2-5; 8 nucleotides match TRBD1. Trimming took 4 bases from V and 3 from J; bases not matched to a gene: 5. Germline CDR1 and CDR2: SGHNT and YYREEE (reference sequence). This CDR3 is 14 amino acids long. The CDR3 sequence is CASSPDRAEETQYF. The CDR3 nucleotides read TGTGCCAGCAGCCCGGACAGGGCCGAAGAGACCCAGTACTTC.

V usage is TRBV6-5 and J usage is TRBJ2-3; 9 nucleotides match TRBD2. This CDR3 has 13 amino acids. The junction had 9 bases not matched to a gene; V was cut back by 10 bases and J by 7 bases. CDR1 is MNHEY and CDR2 is SVGAGI in the germline V gene. For the CDR3, the DNA is TGTGCCATCGGGGGGCGGGAGGGTTATACGCAGTATTTT. It translates to CAIGGREGYTQYF.

This chain joins TRBV6-5 and TRBJ2-3, with no clear D. Trimming shortened V by 2 bases and J by 1 base, and 7 bases separated the two germline ends. The V gene's germline CDR1 is MNHEY and CDR2 SVGAGI. This CDR3 comprises 14 residues. CDR3 residues: CASSYRTRTDTQYF. In DNA form, the CDR3 reads TGTGCCAGCAGTTACAGGACCCGCACAGATACGCAGTATTTT.

The gene calls are TRBV18 and TRBJ2-3; D unclear. The germline gives CDR1 KGHSH, CDR2 LQKENI. Trimming pared 3 bases from V and 2 bases from J, leaving 21 bases between. The CDR3 is 18 residues long. The chain's CDR3 is CASSPTGRPLPFTDTQYF. The CDR3 nucleotides are TGTGCCAGCTCACCCACGGGCAGGCCGCTACCGTTCACAGATACGCAGTATTTT.

This sequence joins TRBV6-1 and TRBJ1-1, with D possibly TRBD1 on 5 matching bases. With 7 bases removed from V and 7 bases from J, the gap between germline ends came to 13 bases. This CDR3 has 12 amino acids. In germline, CDR1 is MNHNS, CDR2 SASEGT. Here the CDR3 reads CASIRGWGEAFF. The CDR3 DNA follows: TGTGCCAGCATACGGGGGTGGGGTGAAGCTTTCTTT.

The chain is built from TRBV2 and TRBJ2-1; no definite D call. Trimming cost V 6 bases and J 7 bases, with 7 bases left between them. Germline assignment: CDR1 SNHLY and CDR2 FYNNEI. CDR3 length: 11 amino acids. CDR3 amino acids: CASRDLNEQFF. In nucleotides, the CDR3 is TGTGCCAGCAGGGACCTTAATGAGCAGTTCTTC.

The chain recombines TRBV10-3 with TRBJ2-5; 14 bases fit TRBD2. Germline loops: CDR1 ENHRY, CDR2 SYGVKD. Trimming at V came to 5 bases and at J to 5 bases, leaving 7 bases not matched to a gene. CDR3 size: 16 residues. CDR3 in DNA: TGTGCCATCAGTCTAGGGACTAGCGGGGGCCAGGAGACCCAGTACTTC. Translated: CAISLGTSGGQETQYF.

The chain carries TRBV6-5 and TRBJ1-4; 8 bases line up with TRBD1. Looked up from germline, CDR1 is MNHEY and CDR2 is SVGAGI. There are 16 residues in the CDR3. The junction had 9 bases not matched to a gene; V was cut back by 0 bases and J by 9 bases. The CDR3 region is CASSYSGGRGPQKLFF. The CDR3 DNA follows: TGTGCCAGCAGTTACTCGGGGGGCAGGGGGCCGCAAAAACTGTTTTTT.

This clone was picked up one time. The V gene is TRBV6-1, the J gene TRBJ2-7; 8 bases fit TRBD2. V dropped 2 bases and J dropped 2; count of bases not matched to a gene: 5. The CDR3 is made up of 15 amino acids. The germline V gene encodes CDR1 MNHNS and CDR2 SASEGT. The CDR3 reads CASSENRGGPYEQYF. The CDR3 DNA sequence: TGTGCCAGCAGTGAAAATCGGGGGGGACCCTACGAGCAGTACTTC.

The genes are TRBV29-1 and TRBJ1-2; 11 bases map to TRBD1. V was clipped by 7 bases and J by 6 bases; unmatched bases: 4. Germline V gene sequence: CDR1 SQVTM, CDR2 ANQGSEA. CDR3 length equals 12 residues. The DNA for the CDR3 is TGCAGCGCCGGACAGGGGGCAGATGGCTACACCTTC. Its translation: CSAGQGADGYTF.

In DNA form, the CDR3 reads TGTGCCTGGAGTGGGTTGTGGACAGGGCAAGGAAACACCATATATTTT. Translating it yields CAWSGLWTGQGNTIYF. The chain has TRBV30 and TRBJ1-3; 8 positions agree with TRBD1. Germline V gives CDR1 GTSNPN, CDR2 SVGIG (reference sequence). Trimming cost V 1 base and J 4 bases; bases outside gene matches: 9. The CDR3 spans 16 residues.

The chain has TRBV10-3 and TRBJ2-1; possible D gene TRBD2, 5 bases. The CDR3 totals 13 residues. In germline, CDR1 is ENHRY, CDR2 SYGVKD. V lost 6 bases to trimming and J lost 6 bases, with 12 bases between them. The CDR3 here is CAISPPGFNEQFF. In DNA form, the CDR3 reads TGTGCCATCAGCCCCCCGGGGTTCAATGAGCAGTTCTTC.